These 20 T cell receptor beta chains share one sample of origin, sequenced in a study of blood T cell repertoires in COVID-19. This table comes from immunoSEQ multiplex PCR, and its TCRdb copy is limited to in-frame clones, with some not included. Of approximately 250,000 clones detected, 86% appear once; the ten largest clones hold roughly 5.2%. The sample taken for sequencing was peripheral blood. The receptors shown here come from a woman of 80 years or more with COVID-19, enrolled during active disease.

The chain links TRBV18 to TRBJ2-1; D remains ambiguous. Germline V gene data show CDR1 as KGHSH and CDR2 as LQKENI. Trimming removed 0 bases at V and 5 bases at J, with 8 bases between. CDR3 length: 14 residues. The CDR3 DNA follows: TGTGCCAGCTCACCACCTCCACTAAACAATGAGCAGTTCTTC. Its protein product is CASSPPPLNNEQFF.

CDR3 in DNA: TGTGCCAGCTCGCGGGACCTTGGTAACAATCAGCCCCAGCATTTT. Encoded protein: CASSRDLGNNQPQHF. The gene calls are TRBV18 and TRBJ1-5; perhaps TRBD1 as D (5 bases). The V and J ends lost 6 bases and 3 bases respectively, with 15 bases between them. The CDR3 sequence is 15 residues long. Germline CDR1 KGHSH, CDR2 LQKENI. Using reference TRBV18 and TRBJ1-5 for the parts outside the CDR3, the full variable domain is NAGVMQNPRHLVRRRGQEARLRCSPMKGHSHVYWYRQLPEEGLKFMVYLQKENIIDESGMPKERFSAEFPKEGPSILRIQQVVRGDSAAYFCASSRDLGNNQPQHFGDGTRLSIL.

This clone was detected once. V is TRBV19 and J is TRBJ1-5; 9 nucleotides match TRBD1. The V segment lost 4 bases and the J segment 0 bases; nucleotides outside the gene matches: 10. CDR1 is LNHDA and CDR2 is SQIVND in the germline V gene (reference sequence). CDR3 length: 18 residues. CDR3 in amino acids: CASSSEGQGFYSNQPQHF. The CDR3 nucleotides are TGTGCCAGTAGTAGTGAGGGACAGGGTTTTTATAGCAATCAGCCCCAGCATTTT.

CDR3 protein: CASSLLTVKETQYF. CDR3 coding DNA: TGCGCCAGCAGCTTGTTAACGGTCAAAGAGACCCAGTACTTC. This sequence joins TRBV5-1 and TRBJ2-5; D remains ambiguous. Trimming shortened V by 1 base and J by 3 bases, and 10 bases separated the two germline ends. CDR1 SGHRS and CDR2 YFSETQ come from the germline V gene. The CDR3 is 14 amino acids.

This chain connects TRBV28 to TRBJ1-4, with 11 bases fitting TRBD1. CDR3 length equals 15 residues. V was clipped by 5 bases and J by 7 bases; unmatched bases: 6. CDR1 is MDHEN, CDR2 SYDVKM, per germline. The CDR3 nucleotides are TGTGCCAGCAGTCCGAGGGGACAGGGGGGTGAAAAACTGTTTTTT. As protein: CASSPRGQGGEKLFF.

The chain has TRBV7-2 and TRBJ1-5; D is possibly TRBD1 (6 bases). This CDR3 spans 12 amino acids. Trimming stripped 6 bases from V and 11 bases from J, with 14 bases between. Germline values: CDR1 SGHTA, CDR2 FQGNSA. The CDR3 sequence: CASSSDRTAQHF. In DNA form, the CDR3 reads TGTGCCAGCAGTTCAGACAGGACAGCCCAGCATTTT.

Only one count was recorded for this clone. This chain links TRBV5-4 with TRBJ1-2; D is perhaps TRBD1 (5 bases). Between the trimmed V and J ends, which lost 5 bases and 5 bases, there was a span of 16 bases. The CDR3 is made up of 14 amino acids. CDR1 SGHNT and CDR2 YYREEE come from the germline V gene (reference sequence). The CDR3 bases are TGTGCCAGCAGTCCCCCAGGGATGGGTTATGGCTACACCTTC. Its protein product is CASSPPGMGYGYTF.

The CDR3: CASSSRGRGYNEQFF. CDR3 nucleotide sequence: TGTGCCAGCAGTTCCAGGGGGCGCGGGTACAATGAGCAGTTCTTC. This chain links TRBV27 with TRBJ2-1; the match to TRBD1 covers 8 bases. The germline gives CDR1 MNHEY, CDR2 SMNVEV (reference sequence). V dropped 4 bases and J dropped 4; count of bases not matched to a gene: 6. This CDR3 has 15 residues.

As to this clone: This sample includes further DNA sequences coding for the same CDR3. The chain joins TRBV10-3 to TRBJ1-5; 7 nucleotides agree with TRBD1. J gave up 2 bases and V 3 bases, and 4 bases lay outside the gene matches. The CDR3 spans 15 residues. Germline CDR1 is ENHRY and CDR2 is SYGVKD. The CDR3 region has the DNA TGTGCCATCAGTGAATCAGGGGGTGGCAATCAGCCCCAGCATTTT. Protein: CAISESGGGNQPQHF.

CDR3 nucleotides: TGTGCCAGCAGCCAAGCCGGGGGGGTTAGCAAAAACATTCAGTACTTC. This sequence encodes CASSQAGGVSKNIQYF. The chain carries TRBV4-2 and TRBJ2-4; 8 nucleotides line up with TRBD2. V lost 1 base and J lost 3; bases outside the gene matches: 5. The CDR3 covers 16 residues. Germline CDR1 reads LGHNA; CDR2 reads YNFKEQ.

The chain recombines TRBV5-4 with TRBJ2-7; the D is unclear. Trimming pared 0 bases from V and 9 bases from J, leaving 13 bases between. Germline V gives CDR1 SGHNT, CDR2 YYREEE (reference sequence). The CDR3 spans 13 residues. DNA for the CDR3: TGTGCCAGCAGCTTGGACTTGCTTTACAGGCAGTACTTC. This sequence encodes CASSLDLLYRQYF.

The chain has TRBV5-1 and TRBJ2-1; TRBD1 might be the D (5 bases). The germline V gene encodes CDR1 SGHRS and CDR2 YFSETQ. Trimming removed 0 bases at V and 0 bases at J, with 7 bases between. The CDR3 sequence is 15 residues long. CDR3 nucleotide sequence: TGCGCCAGCAGCTTGGAACAGGTCTCCTACAATGAGCAGTTCTTC. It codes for CASSLEQVSYNEQFF.

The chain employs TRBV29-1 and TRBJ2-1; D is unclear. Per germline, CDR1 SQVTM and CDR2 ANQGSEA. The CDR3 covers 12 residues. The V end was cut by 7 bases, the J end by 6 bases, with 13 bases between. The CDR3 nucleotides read TGCAGCGCCGAACGACTTTTCAATGAGCAGTTCTTC. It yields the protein CSAERLFNEQFF.

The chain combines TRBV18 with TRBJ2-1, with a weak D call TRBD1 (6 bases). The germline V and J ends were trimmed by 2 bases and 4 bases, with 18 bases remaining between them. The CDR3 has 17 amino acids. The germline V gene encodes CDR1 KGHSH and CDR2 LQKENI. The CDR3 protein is CASSPTRTGTLYNEQFF. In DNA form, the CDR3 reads TGTGCCAGCTCACCAACCCGAACCGGGACACTTTACAATGAGCAGTTCTTC.

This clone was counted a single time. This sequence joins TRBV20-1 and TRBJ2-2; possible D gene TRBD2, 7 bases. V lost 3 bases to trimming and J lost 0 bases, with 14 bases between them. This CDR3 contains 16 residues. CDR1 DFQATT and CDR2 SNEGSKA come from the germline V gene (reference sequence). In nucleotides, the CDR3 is TGCAGTGCTAGTCCCTGGGAGGGGGCGAACACCGGGGAGCTGTTTTTT. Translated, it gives CSASPWEGANTGELFF.

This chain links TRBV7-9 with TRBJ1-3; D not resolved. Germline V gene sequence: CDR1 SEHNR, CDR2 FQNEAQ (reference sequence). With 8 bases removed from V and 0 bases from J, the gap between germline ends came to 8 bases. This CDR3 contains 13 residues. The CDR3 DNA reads TGTGCCAGCTACGGCGGCTCTGGAAACACCATATATTTT. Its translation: CASYGGSGNTIYF.

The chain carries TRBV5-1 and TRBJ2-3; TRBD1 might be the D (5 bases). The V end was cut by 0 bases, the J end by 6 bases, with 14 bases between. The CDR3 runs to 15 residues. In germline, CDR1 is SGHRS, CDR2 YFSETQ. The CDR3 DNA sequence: TGCGCCAGCAGCTTGGTAGTGGGGCCCCCGGATACGCAGTATTTT. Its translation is CASSLVVGPPDTQYF.

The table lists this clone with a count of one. CDR3: CASGLVSWQIVDSPLHF. In nucleotides, the CDR3 is TGTGCTAGTGGTTTGGTAAGTTGGCAAATCGTTGATTCACCCCTCCACTTT. The J gene is TRBJ1-6, the V gene TRBV12-5; D is ambiguous. This CDR3 is 17 amino acids long. The germline CDR1 and CDR2 sequences are LGHNT and FRNRAP. Trimming removed 0 bases at V and 8 bases at J, with 17 bases between.

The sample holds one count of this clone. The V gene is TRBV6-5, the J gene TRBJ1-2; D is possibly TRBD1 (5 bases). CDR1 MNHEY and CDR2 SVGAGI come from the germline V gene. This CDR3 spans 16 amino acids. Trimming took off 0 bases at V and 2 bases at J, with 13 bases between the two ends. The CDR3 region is CASSYSYARENYGYTF. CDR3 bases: TGTGCCAGCAGTTACTCGTATGCCAGGGAAAACTATGGCTACACCTTC.

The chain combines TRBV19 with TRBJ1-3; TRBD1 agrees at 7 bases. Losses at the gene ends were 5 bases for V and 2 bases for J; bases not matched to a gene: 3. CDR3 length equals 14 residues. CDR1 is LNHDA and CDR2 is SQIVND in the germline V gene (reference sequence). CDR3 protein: CASSATGPGNTIYF. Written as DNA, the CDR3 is TGTGCCAGTAGTGCGACAGGGCCTGGAAACACCATATATTTT.